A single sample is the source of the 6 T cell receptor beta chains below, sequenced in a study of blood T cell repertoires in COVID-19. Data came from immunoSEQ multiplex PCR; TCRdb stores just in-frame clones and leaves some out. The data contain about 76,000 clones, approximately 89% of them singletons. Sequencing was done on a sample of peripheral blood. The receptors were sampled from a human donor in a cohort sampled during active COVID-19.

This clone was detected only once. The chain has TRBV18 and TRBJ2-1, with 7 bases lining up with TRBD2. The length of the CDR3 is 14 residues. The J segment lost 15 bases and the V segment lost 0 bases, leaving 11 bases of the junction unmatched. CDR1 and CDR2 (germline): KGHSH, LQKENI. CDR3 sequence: CASSPPAGDLPGFF. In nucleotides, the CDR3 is TGTGCCAGCTCACCACCGGCGGGGGACCTCCCGGGGTTCTTC.

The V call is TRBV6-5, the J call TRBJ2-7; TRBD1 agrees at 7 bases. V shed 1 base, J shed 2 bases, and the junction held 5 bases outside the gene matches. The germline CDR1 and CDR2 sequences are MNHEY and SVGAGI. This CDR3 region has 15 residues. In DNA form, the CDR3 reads TGTGCCAGCAGTTACTTGGGACAGCTCCCCTACGAGCAGTACTTC. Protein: CASSYLGQLPYEQYF.

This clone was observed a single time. CDR3 nucleotides: TGTGCCAGTAGTATAGGGACTAGCGGGGGGCCTAGCACAGATACGCAGTATTTT. Translation gives CASSIGTSGGPSTDTQYF. The rearrangement uses TRBV19 and TRBJ2-3, with TRBD2 matching over 14 bases. CDR1 LNHDA and CDR2 SQIVND come from the germline V gene (reference sequence). After removal of 1 base from V and 0 bases from J, the junction contained 3 bases not matched to a gene. This CDR3 is 18 amino acids long.

The CDR3 coding sequence is TGCAGCGCCGGGACAGGGGGTATAGATACGCAGTATTTT. It codes for CSAGTGGIDTQYF. This chain uses TRBV29-1 with TRBJ2-3, with 11 bases aligning to TRBD1. This CDR3 is built from 13 residues. Looked up from germline, CDR1 is SQVTM and CDR2 is ANQGSEA. V lost 7 bases and J lost 5; bases outside the gene matches: 5.

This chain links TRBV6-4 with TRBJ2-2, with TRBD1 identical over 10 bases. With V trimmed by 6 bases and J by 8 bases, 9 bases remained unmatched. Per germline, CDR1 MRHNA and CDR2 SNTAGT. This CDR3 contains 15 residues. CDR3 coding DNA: TGTGCCAGCAGAATATCCGGGACAGGGGTTGGGGAGCTGTTTTTT. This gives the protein CASRISGTGVGELFF.

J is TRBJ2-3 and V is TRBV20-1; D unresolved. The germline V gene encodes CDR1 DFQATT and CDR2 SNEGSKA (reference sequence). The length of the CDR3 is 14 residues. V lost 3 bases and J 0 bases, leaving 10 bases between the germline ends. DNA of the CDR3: TGCAGTGCTAGTCGCCAGATCAGCACAGATACGCAGTATTTT. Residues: CSASRQISTDTQYF.